The clone carrying this T cell receptor beta chain has at least ten counts. This entry comes from a study of early T cells in non-severe SARS-CoV-2 infection. There are 15 residues in the CDR3. Between the trimmed V and J ends, which lost 7 bases and 4 bases, there was a span of 19 bases. Germline V gene lookup returns CDR1 LNHDA and CDR2 SQIVND (reference sequence). One entry per CDR3 protein, called by TCRdb with MiXCR from the 5' RACE reads. The table has 45,000 to 50,000 distinct CDR3 sequences, about 6.5% seen once. J is TRBJ1-2 and V is TRBV19; D is unresolved. The clonotype originates from an adult who was a healthcare worker with PCR-confirmed SARS-CoV-2 infection or an uninfected control (not recorded which). Material: whole blood, obtained at baseline. DNA for the CDR3: TGTGCCAGTACTAACTCAGCTTGGGATGGCTATGGCTACACCTTC. Its protein is CASTNSAWDGYGYTF.